A single sample gave rise to the 2 T cell receptor beta chains below, sequenced in a study of cytomegalovirus exposure and HLA in healthy donors. Data came from immunoSEQ multiplex PCR; TCRdb stores just in-frame clones and leaves some out. Counted here are 300,000 to 350,000 clones, approximately 91% occurring once; the ten biggest clones make up 0.9% to 1%. Material for sequencing was PBMCs. These receptors were taken from a man aged 25-45 years in good health and CMV-seronegative.

The V and J genes are TRBV6-1 and TRBJ1-4; TRBD1 matches 7 bases. Germline V gives CDR1 MNHNS, CDR2 SASEGT. Trimming at V came to 2 bases and at J to 5 bases, leaving 8 bases not matched to a gene. CDR3 length: 16 residues. The CDR3, as DNA: TGTGCCAGCAGTGAATTCGGGGACAGAAAAAATGAAAAACTGTTTTTT. Translated, it gives CASSEFGDRKNEKLFF.

This clone was recorded once. The J gene is TRBJ1-2, the V gene TRBV4-3; D is possibly TRBD1 (5 bases). The V end was cut by 0 bases, the J end by 4 bases, with 15 bases between. The CDR3 loop spans 16 amino acids. The V gene's germline CDR1 is LGHNA and CDR2 YSLEER. CDR3 sequence reads: CASSQDWRGGGYGYTF. The CDR3 DNA is TGCGCCAGCAGCCAAGATTGGAGGGGCGGCGGCTATGGCTACACCTTC.